The 21 T cell receptor beta chains below come from one sample, sequenced in a study of blood T cell repertoires in COVID-19. The repertoire was sequenced with immunoSEQ multiplex PCR; TCRdb's copy has only in-frame clones and lacks some. The sample carries about 150,000 clones, 87% recorded once. The sequencing sample was made of peripheral blood. Every receptor here comes from a human donor in a cohort sampled during active COVID-19.

There are a few counts of this clone. The genes are TRBV6-5 and TRBJ2-7; perhaps TRBD1 as D (6 bases). This CDR3 has 13 amino acids. Trimming left V 8 bases short and J 13 bases short, with 24 bases between. Germline V gives CDR1 MNHEY, CDR2 SVGAGI. CDR3 nucleotides: TGTGCCAGCGCGCGAGGAAGGGACACCCAAACCTACTTC. This sequence encodes CASARGRDTQTYF.

V gene TRBV6-5 combines with J gene TRBJ2-3; D remains unclear. CDR1 and CDR2 from the germline V gene are MNHEY and SVGAGI. CDR3 length: 12 amino acids. V lost 6 bases and J 10 bases, leaving 14 bases between the germline ends. The CDR3 DNA is TGTGCCAGCAGCAGTCGGCTAGTCGCGCAGTATTTT. It encodes CASSSRLVAQYF.

The J gene is TRBJ1-1, the V gene TRBV19; perhaps TRBD1 as D (6 bases). The V and J ends lost 3 bases and 4 bases respectively, with 9 bases between them. Germline V gives CDR1 LNHDA, CDR2 SQIVND (reference sequence). The CDR3 extends over 13 amino acids. The CDR3 is CASSIGGLTEAFF. CDR3 DNA sequence: TGTGCCAGTAGTATCGGGGGGCTCACTGAAGCTTTCTTT.

The rearrangement joins TRBV25-1 to TRBJ2-5, with D unresolved. Between the trimmed V and J ends, which lost 10 bases and 4 bases, there was a span of 10 bases. CDR1 and CDR2 (germline): MGHDK, SYGVNS. The CDR3 spans 11 residues. For the CDR3, the DNA is TGTGCCACCCTAGAAATAGAGACCCAGTACTTC. Translated: CATLEIETQYF.

This clone was detected once. This chain uses TRBV10-3 with TRBJ1-1, with D possibly TRBD1 on 6 matching bases. Trimming cost V 5 bases and J 4 bases, with 11 bases left between them. This CDR3 spans 13 amino acids. Germline V CDR1 and CDR2: ENHRY, SYGVKD. CDR3 sequence reads: CAISIQGLTEAFF. For the CDR3, the DNA is TGTGCCATCAGTATACAGGGCCTCACTGAAGCTTTCTTT.

V gene TRBV4-3 combines with J gene TRBJ2-7; 7 nucleotides line up with TRBD1. V gave up 0 bases and J gave up 3 bases; unmatched junction bases: 5. The CDR3 extends over 15 amino acids. CDR1 and CDR2 (germline): LGHNA, YSLEER. CDR3 DNA sequence: TGCGCCAGCAGCCAAGATGTAACAGGGGTCTACGAGCAGTACTTC. Encoded protein: CASSQDVTGVYEQYF.

V gene TRBV6-5 combines with J gene TRBJ1-4; D not certain. With 7 bases removed from V and 1 base from J, the gap between germline ends came to 7 bases. The CDR3 has 13 amino acids. CDR1 and CDR2 from the germline V gene are MNHEY and SVGAGI. The CDR3 sequence: CASMGKTNEKLFF. The DNA of the CDR3 is TGTGCCAGCATGGGCAAAACTAATGAAAAACTGTTTTTT.

The rearrangement links TRBV2 to TRBJ2-7; D gene uncertain. The germline V gene has CDR1 SNHLY and CDR2 FYNNEI. V dropped 6 bases and J dropped 4 bases, with 10 bases sitting between them. The CDR3 covers 12 residues. The CDR3 reads CASRGSRYEQYF. The CDR3 bases are TGTGCCAGCAGGGGTAGCCGATACGAGCAGTACTTC.

V gene TRBV7-2 combines with J gene TRBJ2-3; 9 bases line up with TRBD2. The CDR3 consists of 16 residues. CDR1 and CDR2 (germline): SGHTA, FQGNSA. Trimming took 3 bases from V and 6 from J; bases not matched to a gene: 10. The CDR3 nucleotides are TGTGCCAGCAGCTTTATGCGGGGGGGCGTGGGCGATACGCAGTATTTT. Translation gives CASSFMRGGVGDTQYF.

The rearrangement uses TRBV27 and TRBJ2-7; 8 nucleotides line up with TRBD1. Germline V gives CDR1 MNHEY, CDR2 SMNVEV (reference sequence). This CDR3 has 13 amino acids. V lost 4 bases and J lost 3; bases outside the gene matches: 2. As DNA, the CDR3 is TGTGCCAGCAGTTCCGGGACAGGCTACGAGCAGTACTTC. Translating it yields CASSSGTGYEQYF.

Sample share makes this clone medium-sized. The chain links TRBV9 to TRBJ1-2; 7 bases fit TRBD1. J gave up 5 bases and V 4 bases, and 8 bases lay outside the gene matches. Germline CDR1 reads SGDLS; CDR2 reads YYNGEE. This CDR3 has 14 amino acids. The CDR3 nucleotides are TGTGCCAGCAGCACCGAGGGGGCGCGATATGGCTACACCTTC. This translates into CASSTEGARYGYTF.

This clone was seen more than once but under ten times. The V gene is TRBV5-1, the J gene TRBJ2-7, with TRBD2 as a possible D gene (5 bases). V was shortened by 0 bases and J by 3 bases, with 10 bases between the two germline ends. Germline V gene data show CDR1 as SGHRS and CDR2 as YFSETQ. This CDR3 contains 14 residues. This chain's CDR3 is CASSLVEGSYEQYF. The DNA for the CDR3 is TGCGCCAGCAGCTTGGTAGAGGGAAGCTACGAGCAGTACTTC.

This clone came up once. V usage is TRBV4-1 and J usage is TRBJ1-6; 8 bases agree with TRBD1. CDR1 MGHRA and CDR2 YSYEKL come from the germline V gene. V was pared by 0 bases and J by 0 bases, with 4 bases of the junction left unmatched. The CDR3 consists of 18 residues. DNA of the CDR3: TGCGCCAGCAGCCAAGAAGGGACAGGCAACTCCTATAATTCACCCCTCCACTTT. It encodes CASSQEGTGNSYNSPLHF.

This sequence joins TRBV6-5 and TRBJ2-7, with TRBD1 identical over 8 bases. The J segment lost 5 bases and the V segment lost 4 bases, leaving 7 bases of the junction unmatched. From germline, CDR1 is MNHEY and CDR2 SVGAGI. The CDR3 is 14 residues long. The CDR3 DNA is TGTGCCAGCAGTTCCCCGGGCAGGGGGCACGAGCAGTACTTC. Translating it yields CASSSPGRGHEQYF.

The table lists this clone with many counts. The chain recombines TRBV6-5 with TRBJ2-1, with 10 bases aligning to TRBD1. This CDR3 has 14 residues. The germline CDR1 and CDR2 sequences are MNHEY and SVGAGI. J gave up 7 bases and V 8 bases, and 8 bases lay outside the gene matches. The CDR3 reads CASCGTGEGNEQFF. The CDR3 DNA follows: TGTGCCAGCTGCGGGACAGGGGAAGGGAATGAGCAGTTCTTC.

This chain uses TRBV28 with TRBJ2-5; 9 bases are a match to TRBD2. V was clipped by 8 bases and J by 4 bases; unmatched bases: 2. This CDR3 is 12 amino acids long. Germline V lookup: CDR1 MDHEN, CDR2 SYDVKM. CDR3 bases: TGTGCCAGCGAACTAGCGGGAGAGACCCAGTACTTC. Protein: CASELAGETQYF.

The chain carries TRBV6-6 and TRBJ2-5; 11 bases line up with TRBD1. Germline V gene lookup returns CDR1 MNHNY and CDR2 SVGAGI (reference sequence). The CDR3 has 15 amino acids. With V trimmed by 2 bases and J by 2 bases, 1 base remained unmatched. DNA for the CDR3: TGTGCCAGCAGTTACCGGGACAGGGGGCAAGAGACCCAGTACTTC. Residues: CASSYRDRGQETQYF.

The genes are TRBV28 and TRBJ2-2, with 9 bases fitting TRBD2. Trimming cost V 3 bases and J 0 bases; bases outside gene matches: 5. CDR3 length: 17 residues. The germline V gene has CDR1 MDHEN and CDR2 SYDVKM. CDR3 amino acids: CASSFPSGVSNTGELFF. The CDR3 nucleotides are TGTGCCAGCAGTTTTCCTAGCGGGGTATCGAACACCGGGGAGCTGTTTTTT.

This clone has just one count. The V and J genes are TRBV7-8 and TRBJ2-7; 7 nucleotides align to TRBD1. Germline lookup yields CDR1 SGHVS and CDR2 FQNEAQ. The CDR3 totals 14 residues. V was pared by 1 base and J by 2 bases, with 2 bases of the junction left unmatched. The CDR3 loop reads CASSLGDSTYEQYF. CDR3 nucleotides: TGTGCCAGCAGCTTAGGGGACAGCACCTACGAGCAGTACTTC.

This clone was recorded a few times. The chain carries TRBV3-1 (or the pseudogene TRBV3-2) and TRBJ2-1; no reliable D call. The CDR3 spans 17 residues. V lost 4 bases and J 0 bases, leaving 16 bases between the germline ends. Germline CDR1 is LGHDT and CDR2 is YNNKEL (reference sequence). CDR3 nucleotides: TGTGCCAGCAGCCCCTTTGAGACAACCCCCTCCTACAATGAGCAGTTCTTC. This gives the protein CASSPFETTPSYNEQFF.

The genes are TRBV24-1 and TRBJ2-1, with a tentative D call TRBD1 (5 bases). The CDR3 sequence is 15 residues long. Germline loops: CDR1 KGHDR, CDR2 SFDVKD. Deletions cut 3 bases from V and 0 bases from J, with 8 bases between. In DNA, the CDR3 is TGTGCCACCAGTGATGTTAGGGGCTCCTACAATGAGCAGTTCTTC. It yields the protein CATSDVRGSYNEQFF.